This entry lists 5 T cell receptor beta chains sequenced from one sample in a study of blood T cell repertoires in COVID-19. The table came from immunoSEQ multiplex PCR; TCRdb's copy has only in-frame clones and leaves some out. Seen here are about 72,000 clones, 88% observed once, and the top ten hold around 29%. The specimen was peripheral blood. These receptors came from a man aged 50 to 60 with acute or convalescent COVID-19.

The gene calls are TRBV5-4 and TRBJ2-3; possibly TRBD2 for D (5 bases). Per the germline V gene, CDR1 is SGHNT and CDR2 is YYREEE (reference sequence). The CDR3 has 14 residues. The V and J ends lost 2 bases and 4 bases respectively, with 11 bases between them. This chain's CDR3 is CASSLILVPDTQYF. CDR3 nucleotide sequence: TGTGCCAGCAGCTTAATACTAGTTCCAGATACGCAGTATTTT. Full variable domain (rest looked up from reference TRBV5-4 and TRBJ2-3): ETGVTQSPTHLIKTRGQQVTLRCSSQSGHNTVSWYQQALGQGPQFIFQYYREEENGRGNFPPRFSGLQFPNYSSELNVNALELDDSALYLCASSLILVPDTQYFGPGTRLTVL.

The gene calls are TRBV5-4 and TRBJ2-5, with 11 bases fitting TRBD2. This CDR3 spans 16 amino acids. The germline gives CDR1 SGHNT, CDR2 YYREEE (reference sequence). Trimming removed 4 bases from V and 4 bases from J; junction bases left unmatched: 9. In nucleotides, the CDR3 is TGTGCCAGCAGCGCGGGACTAGCGGTTGAATCAGAGACCCAGTACTTC. Translation: CASSAGLAVESETQYF.

The rearrangement joins TRBV25-1 to TRBJ2-5, with no clear D. Trimming took off 4 bases at V and 4 bases at J, with 4 bases between the two ends. The CDR3 extends over 11 amino acids. Germline-derived CDR1 and CDR2 are MGHDK and SYGVNS. In DNA form, the CDR3 reads TGTGCCAGCAGTGTCGGAGAGACCCAGTACTTC. This codes for CASSVGETQYF.

This clone appeared a few times. The rearrangement joins TRBV6-5 to TRBJ1-2; D gene uncertain. V lost 0 bases, J lost 4 bases, and 15 bases lay in between. The CDR3 runs to 16 residues. The germline gives CDR1 MNHEY, CDR2 SVGAGI. The CDR3 DNA reads TGTGCCAGCAGTTACTCGATGTCGGGGAAACTCTATGGCTACACCTTC. This codes for CASSYSMSGKLYGYTF.

This clone was recorded once. V is TRBV19 and J is TRBJ1-4, with D uncertain. Per the germline V gene, CDR1 is LNHDA and CDR2 is SQIVND (reference sequence). Trimming pared 4 bases from V and 0 bases from J, leaving 9 bases between. This CDR3 has 15 residues. This chain's CDR3 is CASSTPDSTNEKLFF. As DNA, the CDR3 is TGTGCCAGTAGTACCCCCGACTCAACTAATGAAAAACTGTTTTTT. The whole variable domain, filled in from reference TRBV19 and TRBJ1-4, reads DGGITQSPKYLFRKEGQNVTLSCEQNLNHDAMYWYRQDPGQGLRLIYYSQIVNDFQKGDIAEGYSVSREKKESFPLTVTSAQKNPTAFYLCASSTPDSTNEKLFFGSGTQLSVL.